This T cell receptor (beta chain) was sequenced for a study of memory CD4+ T cells and cytomegalovirus serostatus. The sort gate was single viable CD3+CD4+CD8-CD45RO+ cells for memory CD4+ T cells. CMV serostatus came from serum IgG against pp150, pp28, p38, p52. Positive selection with CD4 microbeads enriched total CD4+ T cells. This clone appeared a few times. Measured with immunoSEQ multiplex PCR; TCRdb has only the in-frame clones, and not every one. The sample yields 56,000 or so clones, 70% to 80% seen once. The CDR3 runs 14 residues. The V and J ends lost 9 bases and 2 bases, in that order; junction bases with no gene match: 9. Germline-derived CDR1 and CDR2 are MNHNS and SASEGT.

The TCR comes from an adult in good health and CMV-seronegative. The V gene is TRBV6-1, the J gene TRBJ1-1, with 7 bases matching TRBD1. What was sequenced was memory CD4+ T cells from blood. The CDR3 loop is CASREGTANTEAFF. The CDR3 DNA reads as TGTGCCAGTCGGGAGGGGACAGCCAACACTGAAGCTTTCTTT.